What follows are 27 T cell receptor beta chains derived from one specimen sequenced in a study of blood T cell repertoires in COVID-19. Measured with immunoSEQ multiplex PCR; TCRdb has only the in-frame clones, and not every one. The sample carries roughly 400,000 clones, over 75% recorded once. Material for sequencing was PBMCs or T cells enriched from blood (not recorded which). These TCRs come from a woman between 18 and 29 years old who had been exposed to COVID-19.

V and J are TRBV28 and TRBJ2-5, with D hard to call. Germline lookup yields CDR1 MDHEN and CDR2 SYDVKM. This CDR3 has 12 amino acids. V dropped 5 bases and J dropped 3 bases, with 7 bases sitting between them. The CDR3 region is CASSLYEETQYF. The CDR3 bases are TGTGCCAGCAGTCTCTACGAAGAGACCCAGTACTTC.

This clone was observed a handful of times. This chain links TRBV18 with TRBJ1-2; a possible D gene is TRBD1 (5 bases). Deletions cut 3 bases from V and 7 bases from J, with 12 bases between. Germline V gene data show CDR1 as KGHSH and CDR2 as LQKENI. The CDR3 is 13 residues long. The CDR3 reads CASSPGQGGGYTF. The CDR3 DNA sequence: TGTGCCAGCTCACCGGGCCAGGGAGGTGGCTACACCTTC. Complete variable domain (other parts from reference TRBV18 and TRBJ1-2): NAGVMQNPRHLVRRRGQEARLRCSPMKGHSHVYWYRQLPEEGLKFMVYLQKENIIDESGMPKERFSAEFPKEGPSILRIQQVVRGDSAAYFCASSPGQGGGYTFGSGTRLTVV.

V is TRBV30 and J is TRBJ2-7; maybe TRBD2 (7 bases). The V end lost 0 bases, the J end lost 4 bases, and 16 bases lay between the germline ends. Germline values: CDR1 GTSNPN, CDR2 SVGIG (reference sequence). The CDR3 length is 15 residues. The DNA for the CDR3 is TGTGCCTGGAGTGTACTAGGGGGGGCTCATTACGAGCAGTACTTC. Its protein product is CAWSVLGGAHYEQYF.

The chain is built from TRBV3-1 (or the pseudogene TRBV3-2) and TRBJ2-7; D is undetermined. The CDR3 is 13 amino acids. Germline V gene sequence: CDR1 LGHDT, CDR2 YNNKEL (reference sequence). Deletions cut 4 bases from V and 7 bases from J, with 14 bases between. Here the CDR3 reads CASSPSGSGEQYF. The CDR3 DNA reads TGTGCCAGCAGCCCAAGTGGTTCCGGGGAGCAGTACTTC.

The rearrangement links TRBV29-1 to TRBJ2-1, with 8 bases matching TRBD2. J was trimmed by 8 bases and V by 3 bases; bases with no gene match: 15. There are 16 residues in the CDR3. From germline, CDR1 is SQVTM and CDR2 ANQGSEA. Here the CDR3 reads CSVDFGGASLVDEQFF. Written as DNA, the CDR3 is TGCAGCGTTGATTTCGGGGGGGCCTCCTTGGTGGATGAGCAGTTCTTC.

In DNA, the CDR3 is TGTGCCAGCAGCAAGGAGGCCGAGCAGTACTTC. Translating gives CASSKEAEQYF. V usage is TRBV21-1 and J usage is TRBJ2-7; the table calls TRBD2, which could not be checked here. TRBV21-1 is reported as a pseudogene. The CDR3 loop spans 11 amino acids.

The V call is TRBV3-1 (or the pseudogene TRBV3-2), the J call TRBJ1-1; unclear D gene. V lost 4 bases, J lost 7 bases, and 13 bases lay in between. The CDR3 consists of 13 residues. Germline V gene data show CDR1 as LGHDT and CDR2 as YNNKEL (reference sequence). The CDR3 nucleotides are TGTGCCAGCAGCCGCCGGGGTGAAGGTGAAGCTTTCTTT. It is translated as CASSRRGEGEAFF.

The chain combines TRBV2 with TRBJ1-6; D may be TRBD1 (5 bases). Trimming pared 7 bases from V and 14 bases from J, leaving 18 bases between. The CDR3 totals 13 residues. The V gene's germline CDR1 is SNHLY and CDR2 FYNNEI. The CDR3 nucleotides read TGTGCCAGCACCCGAACGCAAGACAGTTCCCTCCACTTT. Translated: CASTRTQDSSLHF.

This chain links TRBV3-1 (or the pseudogene TRBV3-2) with TRBJ2-3; 7 bases align to TRBD2. CDR3 size: 17 residues. The trim removed 2 bases at V and 1 base at J, leaving 9 bases unmatched. Germline V gene lookup returns CDR1 LGHDT and CDR2 YNNKEL (reference sequence). The DNA of the CDR3 is TGTGCCAGCAGCCAATCCTTTCCCGCGGGAGGCACAGATACGCAGTATTTT. This gives the protein CASSQSFPAGGTDTQYF.

The genes are TRBV19 and TRBJ2-5; D uncertain. Germline CDR1 and CDR2: LNHDA and SQIVND (reference sequence). The CDR3 covers 14 residues. V was shortened by 4 bases and J by 4 bases, with 13 bases between the two germline ends. CDR3: CASSTHSGGETQYF. The CDR3 nucleotides read TGTGCCAGTAGTACGCACAGTGGTGGAGAGACCCAGTACTTC.

V gene TRBV19 combines with J gene TRBJ2-7; 9 nucleotides match TRBD1. Germline CDR1 and CDR2: LNHDA and SQIVND (reference sequence). Losses at the gene ends were 6 bases for V and 1 base for J; bases not matched to a gene: 13. This CDR3 spans 17 amino acids. CDR3 protein: CASSTGGLGTGSYEQYF. Here the CDR3 DNA reads TGTGCCAGTAGCACCGGGGGGCTCGGGACAGGGTCCTACGAGCAGTACTTC.

J is TRBJ2-7 and V is TRBV7-2; 9 nucleotides agree with TRBD2. The CDR3 runs to 17 residues. Germline V CDR1 and CDR2: SGHTA, FQGNSA. J gave up 11 bases and V 5 bases, and 22 bases lay outside the gene matches. The CDR3 loop reads CASSPVKSSGTLTVKYF. Written as DNA, the CDR3 is TGTGCCAGCAGCCCCGTTAAGTCTAGCGGGACTCTTACGGTGAAGTACTTC.

The chain recombines TRBV11-2 with TRBJ1-1; TRBD1 aligns across 7 bases. With V trimmed by 3 bases and J by 0 bases, 10 bases remained unmatched. This CDR3 comprises 17 residues. The V gene's germline CDR1 is SGHAT and CDR2 FQNNGV. The DNA of the CDR3 is TGTGCCAGCAGCTTTGGAATACCGGGACAGCTGAACACTGAAGCTTTCTTT. This sequence encodes CASSFGIPGQLNTEAFF. Full variable domain (rest looked up from reference TRBV11-2 and TRBJ1-1): EAGVAQSPRYKIIEKRQSVAFWCNPISGHATLYWYQQILGQGPKLLIQFQNNGVVDDSQLPKDRFSAERLKGVDSTLKIQPAKLEDSAVYLCASSFGIPGQLNTEAFFGQGTRLTVV.

The chain carries TRBV6-1 and TRBJ1-4; D is ambiguous. The germline CDR1 and CDR2 sequences are MNHNS and SASEGT. CDR3 size: 14 residues. The V end lost 3 bases, the J end lost 7 bases, and 12 bases lay between the germline ends. The CDR3 DNA is TGTGCCAGCAGTGATGCTAATAAATCTGAAAAACTGTTTTTT. Translated, it gives CASSDANKSEKLFF.

The chain has TRBV13 and TRBJ1-6; TRBD1 matches at 9 bases. Germline trimming cut 5 bases from V and 7 bases from J; bases unmatched to any gene: 9. From germline, CDR1 is PRHDT and CDR2 FYEKMQ (reference sequence). The CDR3 consists of 16 residues. The CDR3 loop is CASSRRTGEENSPLHF. The DNA of the CDR3 is TGTGCCAGCAGCCGCAGGACAGGGGAAGAGAATTCACCCCTCCACTTT.

The rearrangement joins TRBV10-3 to TRBJ2-7, with D unclear. CDR3 size: 15 residues. The V gene's germline CDR1 is ENHRY and CDR2 SYGVKD. The V gene lost 3 bases and the J gene lost 0 bases, with 12 bases spanning the gap. The DNA of the CDR3 is TGTGCCATCAGTGATGGCACAAGGAGCTCCTACGAGCAGTACTTC. The encoded protein is CAISDGTRSSYEQYF.

J is TRBJ1-1 and V is TRBV4-3; D is undetermined. The CDR3 has 14 amino acids. The germline V gene has CDR1 LGHNA and CDR2 YSLEER. Trimming stripped 4 bases from V and 1 base from J, with 10 bases between. The CDR3: CASSLTPGNTEAFF. CDR3 DNA: TGCGCCAGCAGCCTTACACCGGGGAACACTGAAGCTTTCTTT.

The chain is built from TRBV3-1 (or the pseudogene TRBV3-2) and TRBJ2-3, with TRBD1 identical over 9 bases. Germline CDR1 is LGHDT and CDR2 is YNNKEL (reference sequence). The trim removed 1 base at V and 2 bases at J, leaving 10 bases unmatched. The CDR3 is 18 amino acids. The CDR3 region has the DNA TGTGCCAGCAGCCAAGGAGTTCCCGACAGGGGGATCACAGATACGCAGTATTTT. This sequence encodes CASSQGVPDRGITDTQYF.

The chain has TRBV6-5 and TRBJ1-5; TRBD1 matches 9 bases. This CDR3 spans 14 amino acids. Germline V gene data show CDR1 as MNHEY and CDR2 as SVGAGI. V lost 5 bases and J lost 6; bases outside the gene matches: 5. The CDR3 here is CASSQQGAGQPQHF. The CDR3 nucleotides read TGTGCCAGCAGTCAACAGGGGGCTGGTCAGCCCCAGCATTTT.

In its sample, this clone was seen once. The CDR3 loop is CASSPSWDSILYNEQFF. DNA of the CDR3: TGTGCCAGCAGCCCTTCCTGGGACAGCATACTATACAATGAGCAGTTCTTC. This sequence joins TRBV6-2 or TRBV6-3 and TRBJ2-1; 7 nucleotides line up with TRBD1. The junction had 15 bases not matched to a gene; V was cut back by 6 bases and J by 4 bases. Per the germline V gene, CDR1 is MNHEY and CDR2 is SVGEGT. This CDR3 spans 17 amino acids.

The V call is TRBV29-1, the J call TRBJ1-4; TRBD1 agrees at 8 bases. Germline V gene data show CDR1 as SQVTM and CDR2 as ANQGSEA. V was clipped by 7 bases and J by 5 bases; unmatched bases: 6. The CDR3 is 13 amino acids. CDR3 residues: CSGQTGVNEKLFF. For the CDR3, the DNA is TGCAGCGGCCAGACAGGGGTCAATGAAAAACTGTTTTTT.

The chain joins TRBV24-1 to TRBJ1-1; D not resolved. This CDR3 comprises 13 residues. The ends were cut back, 8 bases at V and 3 bases at J, with 12 bases in the middle. Germline V gene sequence: CDR1 KGHDR, CDR2 SFDVKD. DNA of the CDR3: TGTGCCACCATTGGTCGGGAGCACACTGAAGCTTTCTTT. Amino acid sequence: CATIGREHTEAFF.

The chain uses TRBV6-5 and TRBJ2-7, with 10 bases lining up with TRBD1. The J segment lost 2 bases and the V segment lost 6 bases, leaving 7 bases of the junction unmatched. The CDR3 has 15 amino acids. Germline-derived CDR1 and CDR2 are MNHEY and SVGAGI. CDR3 sequence reads: CASRTVDRGTYEQYF. CDR3 bases: TGTGCCAGCAGGACCGTGGACAGGGGGACCTACGAGCAGTACTTC.

The CDR3 protein is CASSFDGNGGYEQYF. The CDR3 DNA sequence: TGTGCCAGCAGTTTCGATGGCAATGGAGGATACGAGCAGTACTTC. The chain uses TRBV27 and TRBJ2-7, with a tentative D call TRBD2 (5 bases). Trimming pared 3 bases from V and 4 bases from J, leaving 16 bases between. Germline CDR1 MNHEY, CDR2 SMNVEV (reference sequence). The CDR3 runs 15 residues.

V is TRBV28 and J is TRBJ2-7; D ambiguous. Trimming pared 3 bases from V and 7 bases from J, leaving 19 bases between. Per the germline V gene, CDR1 is MDHEN and CDR2 is SYDVKM. The CDR3 sequence is 15 residues long. CDR3 protein: CASSLRFWAGGEQYF. In DNA form, the CDR3 reads TGTGCCAGCAGTTTGCGTTTCTGGGCTGGTGGGGAGCAGTACTTC.

This chain links TRBV27 with TRBJ2-1, with 8 nucleotides matching TRBD2. The trim removed 1 base at V and 13 bases at J, leaving 18 bases unmatched. Per the germline V gene, CDR1 is MNHEY and CDR2 is SMNVEV (reference sequence). The CDR3 spans 17 residues. CDR3 protein: CASSLLGPGGSGVDQFF. The DNA for the CDR3 is TGTGCCAGCAGTTTATTGGGTCCGGGCGGTAGCGGGGTTGATCAGTTCTTC.

CDR3 sequence (DNA): TGTGCCAGCAGTTTATCAGGGAGCGGGGCCAACGTCCTGACTTTC. Translating gives CASSLSGSGANVLTF. The chain uses TRBV27 and TRBJ2-6, with D possibly being TRBD2 (5 bases). Trimming stripped 0 bases from V and 4 bases from J, with 7 bases between. The CDR3 length is 15 residues. Germline V gene lookup returns CDR1 MNHEY and CDR2 SMNVEV (reference sequence).